The source of this T cell receptor (beta chain) is a study of post-analysis software for immune sequencing data. Background on the study: The cohort encompassed relapsing-remitting, secondary progressive and progressive-relapsing multiple sclerosis disease courses.

Unmatched junction bases numbered 5, after V lost 6 bases and J lost 8 bases. CDR3 size: 12 residues. Details on this clonotype: Antigen unknown.

Study results and caveats: The five TRBV segments detected at higher frequency in patients than in controls included TRBV5-6, TRBV5-1 and TRBV20-1.

Sequencing libraries made from TCR beta cDNA carried unique molecular identifiers. TCRdb redid the calling of the PCR reads with MiXCR, one entry per CDR3 protein. The table shows 800,000 to 950,000 distinct CDR3 sequences, with approximately 50% occurring only once. Sequenced: blood. The source of this sequence is a girl aged 5 to 17 with multiple sclerosis. The chain joins TRBV12-3 or TRBV12-4 to TRBJ2-3; 7 nucleotides align to TRBD2. The CDR3 loop is CASRGLHFTQYF. The CDR3 DNA reads as TGTGCCAGCAGGGGACTACACTTTACGCAGTATTTT.